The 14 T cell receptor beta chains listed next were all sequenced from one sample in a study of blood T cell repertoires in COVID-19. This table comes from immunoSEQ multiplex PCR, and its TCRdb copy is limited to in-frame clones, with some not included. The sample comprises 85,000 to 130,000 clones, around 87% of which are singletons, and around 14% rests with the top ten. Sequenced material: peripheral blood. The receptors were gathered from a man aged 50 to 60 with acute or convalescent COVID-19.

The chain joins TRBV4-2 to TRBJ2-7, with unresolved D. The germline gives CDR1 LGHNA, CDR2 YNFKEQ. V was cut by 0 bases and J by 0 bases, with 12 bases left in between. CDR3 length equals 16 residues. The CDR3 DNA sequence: TGTGCCAGCAGCCAAGAAGTCGCGAAATTCTCCTACGAGCAGTACTTC. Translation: CASSQEVAKFSYEQYF.

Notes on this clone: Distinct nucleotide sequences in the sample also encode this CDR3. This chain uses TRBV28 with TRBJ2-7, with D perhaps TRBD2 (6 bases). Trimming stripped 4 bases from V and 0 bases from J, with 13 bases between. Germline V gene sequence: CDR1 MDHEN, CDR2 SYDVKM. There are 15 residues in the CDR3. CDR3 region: CASSSEGLGSYEQYF. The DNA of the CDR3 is TGTGCCAGCAGTTCGGAGGGGCTTGGCTCCTACGAGCAGTACTTC.

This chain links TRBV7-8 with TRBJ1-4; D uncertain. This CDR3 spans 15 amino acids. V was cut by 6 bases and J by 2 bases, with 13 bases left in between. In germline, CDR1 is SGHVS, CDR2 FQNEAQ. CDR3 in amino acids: CASRRRVVTNEKLFF. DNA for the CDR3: TGTGCCAGCAGGCGCCGAGTAGTGACTAATGAAAAACTGTTTTTT.

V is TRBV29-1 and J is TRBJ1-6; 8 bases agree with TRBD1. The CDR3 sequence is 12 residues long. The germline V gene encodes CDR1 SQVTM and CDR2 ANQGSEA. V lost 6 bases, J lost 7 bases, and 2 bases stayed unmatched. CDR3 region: CSVRQGNSPLHF. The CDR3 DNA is TGCAGCGTCCGACAGGGGAATTCACCCCTCCACTTT.

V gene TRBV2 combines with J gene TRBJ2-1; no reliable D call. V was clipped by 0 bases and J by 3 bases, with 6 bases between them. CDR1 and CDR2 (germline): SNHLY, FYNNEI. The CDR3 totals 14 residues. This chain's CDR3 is CASSEAASYNEQFF. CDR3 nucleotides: TGTGCCAGCAGTGAAGCGGCCAGCTACAATGAGCAGTTCTTC.

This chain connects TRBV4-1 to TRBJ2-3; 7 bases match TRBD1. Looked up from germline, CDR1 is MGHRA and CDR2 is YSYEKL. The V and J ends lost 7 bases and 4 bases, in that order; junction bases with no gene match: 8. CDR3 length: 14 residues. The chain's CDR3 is CASTPGQGADTQYF. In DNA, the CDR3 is TGCGCCAGCACCCCGGGCCAGGGGGCAGATACGCAGTATTTT.

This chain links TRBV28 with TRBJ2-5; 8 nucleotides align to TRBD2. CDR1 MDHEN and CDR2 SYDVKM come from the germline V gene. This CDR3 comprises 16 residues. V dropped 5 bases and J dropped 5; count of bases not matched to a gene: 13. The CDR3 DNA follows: TGTGCCAGCAGTGCGCAGGGAGCGGGAGTTTCGGAGACCCAGTACTTC. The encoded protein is CASSAQGAGVSETQYF.

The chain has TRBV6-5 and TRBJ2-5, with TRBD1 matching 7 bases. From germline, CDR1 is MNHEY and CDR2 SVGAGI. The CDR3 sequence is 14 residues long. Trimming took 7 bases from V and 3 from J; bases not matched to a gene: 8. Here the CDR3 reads CASIAGGYEETQYF. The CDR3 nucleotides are TGTGCCAGCATAGCAGGGGGTTATGAAGAGACCCAGTACTTC.

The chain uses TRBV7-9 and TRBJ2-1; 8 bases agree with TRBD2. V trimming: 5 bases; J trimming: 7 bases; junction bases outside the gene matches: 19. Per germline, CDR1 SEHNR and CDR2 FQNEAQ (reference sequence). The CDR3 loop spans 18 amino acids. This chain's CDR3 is CASSPRFLSGRKENEQFF. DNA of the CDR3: TGTGCCAGCAGCCCACGGTTCCTCAGCGGGAGAAAGGAAAATGAGCAGTTCTTC.

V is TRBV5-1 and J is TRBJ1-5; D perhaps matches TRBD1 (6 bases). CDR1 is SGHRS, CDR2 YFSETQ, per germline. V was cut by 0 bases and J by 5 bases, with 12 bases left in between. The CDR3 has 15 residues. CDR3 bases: TGCGCCAGCAGCTTGGAGGGCAGGGGCCATCAGCCCCAGCATTTT. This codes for CASSLEGRGHQPQHF.

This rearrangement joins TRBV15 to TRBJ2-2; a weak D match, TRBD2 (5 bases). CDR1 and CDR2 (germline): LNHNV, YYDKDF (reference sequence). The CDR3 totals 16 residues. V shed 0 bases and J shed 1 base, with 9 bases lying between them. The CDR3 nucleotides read TGTGCCACCAGCAGAGACAGAGGAGGGAACACCGGGGAGCTGTTTTTT. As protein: CATSRDRGGNTGELFF.

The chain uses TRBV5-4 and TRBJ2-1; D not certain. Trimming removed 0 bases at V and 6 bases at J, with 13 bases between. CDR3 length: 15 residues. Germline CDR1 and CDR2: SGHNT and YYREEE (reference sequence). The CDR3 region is CASSLGFGTVNEQFF. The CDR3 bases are TGTGCCAGCAGCTTGGGGTTTGGTACGGTCAATGAGCAGTTCTTC.

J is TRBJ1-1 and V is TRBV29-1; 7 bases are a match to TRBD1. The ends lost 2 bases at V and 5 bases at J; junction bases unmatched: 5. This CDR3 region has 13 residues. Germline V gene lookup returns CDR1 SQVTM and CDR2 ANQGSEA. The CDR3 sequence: CSVEKGARTEAFF. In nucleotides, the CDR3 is TGCAGCGTTGAAAAGGGGGCTAGGACTGAAGCTTTCTTT.

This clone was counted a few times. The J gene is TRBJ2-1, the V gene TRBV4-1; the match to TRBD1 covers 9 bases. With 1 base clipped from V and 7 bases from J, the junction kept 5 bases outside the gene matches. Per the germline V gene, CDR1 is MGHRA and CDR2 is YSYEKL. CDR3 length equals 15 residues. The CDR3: CASSQAGQGGNEQFF. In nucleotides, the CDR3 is TGCGCCAGCAGCCAAGCGGGACAGGGAGGGAATGAGCAGTTCTTC.